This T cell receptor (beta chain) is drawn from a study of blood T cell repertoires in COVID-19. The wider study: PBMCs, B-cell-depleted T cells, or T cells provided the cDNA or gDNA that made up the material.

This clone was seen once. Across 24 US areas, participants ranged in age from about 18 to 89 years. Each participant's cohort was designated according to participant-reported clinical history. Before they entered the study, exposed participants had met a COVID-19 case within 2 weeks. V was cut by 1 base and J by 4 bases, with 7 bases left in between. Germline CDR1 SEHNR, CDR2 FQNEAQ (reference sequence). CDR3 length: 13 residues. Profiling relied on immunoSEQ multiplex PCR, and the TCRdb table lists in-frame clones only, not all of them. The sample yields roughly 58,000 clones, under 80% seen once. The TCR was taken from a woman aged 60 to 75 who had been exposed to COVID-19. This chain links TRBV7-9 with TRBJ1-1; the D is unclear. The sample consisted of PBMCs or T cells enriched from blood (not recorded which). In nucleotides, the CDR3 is TGTGCCAGCAGCTTAGGGAGTGGCACTGAAGCTTTCTTT. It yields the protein CASSLGSGTEAFF.